This T cell receptor (beta chain) was sequenced in a study of cytomegalovirus exposure and HLA in healthy donors. Findings and limits, study-wide: Cytomegalovirus status was reportedly diagnosed by the classifier with high specificity and sensitivity. On later analysis, the bulk of CMV-associated TCR beta chains appeared to be HLA-restricted. The study listed approximately 170 cytomegalovirus-associated TCR beta chains.

With 60 Vbeta and 13 Jbeta primers, the PCR was carried out. Generated by immunoSEQ multiplex PCR, the TCRdb table keeps only in-frame clones and is missing some. The sample lists some 170,000 clones; around four fifths were seen once. This clone was seen only a few times. Its antigen is not identified. V lost 9 bases and J lost 5; bases outside the gene matches: 20. Germline CDR1 and CDR2: MNHEY and SMNVEV (reference sequence). This CDR3 is 17 amino acids long. Sequenced: PBMCs. The rearrangement uses TRBV27 and TRBJ2-5, with 8 bases aligning to TRBD1. This TCR derives from a girl aged 2 to 10 in good health and CMV-seropositive. This CDR3 is CARATGEPLRGEETQYF. In DNA, the CDR3 is TGTGCCAGGGCGACAGGGGAGCCCCTCAGGGGAGAGGAGACCCAGTACTTC.